A selection of T cell receptor beta chains follows, all from one sample in a study of T-cell memory formation after mild COVID-19. TCRdb passed the 5' RACE reads through MiXCR, listing each CDR3 protein once. This sample carries about 560,000 distinct CDR3 sequences, about 18% of them seen once, and the ten largest clones take roughly 8%. The sample taken for sequencing was PBMCs or a T cell subset sorted from them (not recorded which). These receptors were obtained from an adult woman who had mild COVID-19 (a few samples of this study predate the infection). Cell type and time point are not known. Both conserved end residues are part of each CDR3. The order of the fields is V gene, clone size, J gene, D gene, CDR3 DNA, CDR3 protein. The D gene is left open where the match is weak. Only part of the rows carry a size: once, few, many, or a class if the clone is expanded.

>TRBV20-1|few|TRBJ1-1|NA
TGCAGTGCCCCATTCTTACCGATGAACACTGAAGCTTTCTTT
CSAPFLPMNTEAFF
>TRBV19|few|TRBJ2-3|NA
TGTGCCACGTCGCCTGGGGGCACAGATACGCAGTATTTT
CATSPGGTDTQYF
>TRBV9|few|TRBJ1-2|NA
TGTGCCAGCAGCGTAGACAGGGTGTCTAGCGGCTACACCTTC
CASSVDRVSSGYTF
>TRBV20-1|NA|TRBJ1-1|NA
TGCAGTGCTAGGGGCGTTGGGATTAGGTTCTCTGAAGCTTTCTTT
CSARGVGIRFSEAFF
>TRBV12-3/TRBV12-4|many|TRBJ2-1|TRBD1
TGTGCCAGCAGTTTCGACAGGGGATCCTACAATGAGCAGTTCTTC
CASSFDRGSYNEQFF
>TRBV7-9|few|TRBJ2-2|TRBD2
TGTGCCAGCACTGGACTAGCGGTCACCGGGGAGCTGTTTTTT
CASTGLAVTGELFF
>TRBV6-1|NA|TRBJ2-2|NA
TGTGCCAGCAGTGAATTGGACCGGACAATGAACACCGGGGAGCTGTTTTTT
CASSELDRTMNTGELFF
>TRBV10-3|NA|TRBJ1-1|TRBD1
TGTGCCATCAGTGGCGACAGGGACACTGAAGCTTTCTTT
CAISGDRDTEAFF
>TRBV24-1|few|TRBJ1-5|NA
TGTGCCACCAGTGATACCGGGACGGGGGGACATCAGCCCCAGCATTTT
CATSDTGTGGHQPQHF
>TRBV7-3|NA|TRBJ2-7|TRBD2
TGTGCCAGCAGCTTATATCCGGGGACTAGGTACGAGCAGTACTTC
CASSLYPGTRYEQYF
>TRBV28|few|TRBJ2-7|TRBD2
TGTGCCAGCAGTTCCTTAGCGGGAGGCCCCACCTACGAGCAGTACTTC
CASSSLAGGPTYEQYF
>TRBV12-3/TRBV12-4|many|TRBJ1-1|NA
TGTGCCAGCAGGGGGAACACTGAAGCTTTCTTT
CASRGNTEAFF
>TRBV5-1|few|TRBJ2-2|NA
TGCGCCAGCAGCTCACGGGGCTCAGCTACCACCGGGGAGCTGTTTTTT
CASSSRGSATTGELFF
>TRBV5-1|NA|TRBJ2-3|TRBD2
TGCGCCAGCAGCTCGACTAGCGGGGGCTCCACAGATACGCAGTATTTT
CASSSTSGGSTDTQYF
>TRBV7-2|NA|TRBJ2-1|NA
TGTGCCAGCAGCTTAGGGGGTCCCCGGAATGAGCAGTTCTTC
CASSLGGPRNEQFF
>TRBV7-9|NA|TRBJ1-1|NA
TGTGCCAGCAGCTTTATAGGGCGGGGGAGCACTGAAGCTTTCTTT
CASSFIGRGSTEAFF
>TRBV12-3/TRBV12-4|many|TRBJ1-1|NA
TGTGCCAGCAGTTTAAGGGGAACGAACACTGAAGCTTTCTTT
CASSLRGTNTEAFF
>TRBV19|few|TRBJ1-2|NA
TGTGCCAGTAGTATCCCTTCATACAACTATGGCTACACCTTC
CASSIPSYNYGYTF
>TRBV27|NA|TRBJ1-1|NA
TGTGCCAGCAGTTCCTATGAGGGAGGGGCTGAAGCTTTCTTT
CASSSYEGGAEAFF
>TRBV5-4|NA|TRBJ1-2|NA
TGTGCCAGCAGCTCAGGATGGGGGTATATCCGCTACACCTTC
CASSSGWGYIRYTF
>TRBV7-2|NA|TRBJ2-1|TRBD1
TGTGCCAGCAGCTTAGGGATCGGGACAGGGTCATTTGAGCAGTTCTTC
CASSLGIGTGSFEQFF
>TRBV27|NA|TRBJ2-7|NA
TGTGCCAGCAGTTCCGACCGATACAGGGACGAGCAGTACTTC
CASSSDRYRDEQYF
>TRBV5-6|few|TRBJ2-3|NA
TGTGCCAGCAGCTTGCGACGGGGGGCCGTTACGCAGTATTTT
CASSLRRGAVTQYF
>TRBV21-1|NA|TRBJ2-7|NA
TGTGCCAGCAGCAAAGGTGGGGGAACCTCCTACGAGCAGTACTTC
CASSKGGGTSYEQYF
>TRBV5-1|NA|TRBJ2-3|NA
TGCGCCAGCAGCTTGGCAACAGATGGAGATACGCAGTATTTT
CASSLATDGDTQYF
>TRBV9|NA|TRBJ2-3|NA
TGTGCCAGCAGCAAGGACAGTGTCACAGATACGCAGTATTTT
CASSKDSVTDTQYF
>TRBV9|NA|TRBJ2-7|TRBD2
TGTGCCAGCAGCGTCTCGTCAGCGGGAGCCTACGAGCAGTACTTC
CASSVSSAGAYEQYF
>TRBV5-1|few|TRBJ2-1|TRBD1
TGCGCCAGCAGCTCCGGTTGGGCTCGGACAGGGAATGACAATGAGCAGTTCTTC
CASSSGWARTGNDNEQFF
>TRBV20-1|many|TRBJ2-3|NA
TGCAGTGCTCTCAGGCAGGATACGCAGTATTTT
CSALRQDTQYF
>TRBV5-1|NA|TRBJ1-1|NA
TGCGCCAGCAGCTCCTCCGGGAGATCCCATCTGAACACTGAAGCTTTCTTT
CASSSSGRSHLNTEAFF
>TRBV5-1|NA|TRBJ2-1|NA
TGCGCCAGCAGCCCGGCGGGACAGTACTACAATGAGCAGTTCTTC
CASSPAGQYYNEQFF
>TRBV6-5|few|TRBJ1-5|NA
TGTGCCAGCACGAGTGGCAATCAGCCCCAGCATTTT
CASTSGNQPQHF
>TRBV12-3/TRBV12-4|many|TRBJ1-2|NA
TGTGCCAGCAGTCTATGGGGGACTGCGGCGGAGTATGGCTACACCTTC
CASSLWGTAAEYGYTF
>TRBV6-1|NA|TRBJ2-7|TRBD1
TGTGCCAGCAGTGTTCCCGGGACAGGGGGTTACGAGCAGTACTTC
CASSVPGTGGYEQYF
>TRBV21-1|NA|TRBJ2-2|NA
TGTGCCAGCAGCAAAGGCCAGCGGGGGAGGGACGACACCGGGGAGCTGTTTTTT
CASSKGQRGRDDTGELFF
>TRBV25-1|few|TRBJ2-5|TRBD2
TGTGCCAGCAGCATAGCGGGGAGTTCCCAAGAGACCCAGTACTTC
CASSIAGSSQETQYF
>TRBV11-3|NA|TRBJ2-3|NA
TGTGCCAGCAGCTTAACTCTTAGCGTCGCAGATACGCAGTATTTT
CASSLTLSVADTQYF
>TRBV6-5|NA|TRBJ2-1|TRBD1
TGTGCCAGCAGTTACTCGGGACAGGCCAATGAGCAGTTCTTC
CASSYSGQANEQFF
>TRBV3-1|NA|TRBJ1-2|NA
TGTGCCAGCAGCCTCCGGGGGCGACCGGATGGCTACACCTTC
CASSLRGRPDGYTF
>TRBV3-1|once|TRBJ2-1|NA
TGTGCCAGCAGCCAAGACGAGTTGGCGGGAAAGAACTACAATGAGCAGTTCTTC
CASSQDELAGKNYNEQFF
>TRBV30|once|TRBJ1-2|NA
TGTGCCTGGAGTCCCATGGGGCTTGGCGGTGGCTACACCTTC
CAWSPMGLGGGYTF
>TRBV6-1|once|TRBJ1-4|NA
TGTGCCGGGGGATACACCCTGACTAATGAAAAACTGTTTTTT
CAGGYTLTNEKLFF
>TRBV6-5|NA|TRBJ1-2|TRBD1
TGTGCCAGCAGTTACTCGAGGACAGGAGGACTTACGAACTATGGCTACACCTTC
CASSYSRTGGLTNYGYTF
>TRBV6-5|NA|TRBJ2-5|NA
TGTGCCAGCAGCCTTCACTCGGGGCGGCAAGAGACCCAGTACTTC
CASSLHSGRQETQYF
>TRBV12-3/TRBV12-4|many|TRBJ1-2|NA
TGTGCCAGCAGTTTAGTACAGAACTATGGCTACACCTTC
CASSLVQNYGYTF
>TRBV20-1|few|TRBJ2-1|TRBD2
TGCAGTGCTAGGAGAATAGCGGGTGTCTCCTACAATGAGCAGTTCTTC
CSARRIAGVSYNEQFF
>TRBV20-1|few|TRBJ2-1|TRBD2
TGCAGTGCCAGAGAGTGGAAGCGGGAGCGGGGGGATGAGCAGTTCTTC
CSAREWKRERGDEQFF
>TRBV12-3/TRBV12-4|many|TRBJ2-1|NA
TGTGCCAGCAGTTTGGCCCGACGGCATGAGCAGTTCTTC
CASSLARRHEQFF
>TRBV2|NA|TRBJ2-3|NA
TGTGCCAGCAGTGACCCGGACACGCGCACAGATACGCAGTATTTT
CASSDPDTRTDTQYF
>TRBV9|NA|TRBJ2-7|NA
TGTGCCAGCAGCCCAAGCCCGGGACTGTCCCTGGGGGAGCAGTACTTC
CASSPSPGLSLGEQYF
>TRBV27|few|TRBJ1-3|NA
TGTGCCAGCAGTTTACCCCATGGGACCTCTCGGGGCACCATATATTTT
CASSLPHGTSRGTIYF
>TRBV6-5|NA|TRBJ1-1|NA
TGTGCCAGCACCCTAGGGGGGGGTCCCGCGGTCTTT
CASTLGGGPAVF
>TRBV18|NA|TRBJ2-3|TRBD1
TGTGCCAGCTCACTCCACCCACAGGGGGTGGGCACAGATACGCAGTATTTT
CASSLHPQGVGTDTQYF
>TRBV12-3/TRBV12-4|few|TRBJ2-1|NA
TGTGCCAGCAGCAATTCGGGAAATGAGCAGTTCTTC
CASSNSGNEQFF
>TRBV3-1|few|TRBJ2-3|TRBD2
TGTGCCAGCAGAGTAAGCCTAGCGGGATTGGATACGCAGTATTTT
CASRVSLAGLDTQYF
>TRBV5-1|NA|TRBJ1-5|TRBD1
TGCGCCAGCAGCTTCGGGACAGGGGAGAATCAGCCCCAGCATTTT
CASSFGTGENQPQHF
>TRBV5-1|few|TRBJ1-6|NA
TGCGCCAGCAGCTTGGTGGGACCCGATCATAATTCACCCCTCCACTTT
CASSLVGPDHNSPLHF
>TRBV4-3|few|TRBJ2-4|TRBD2
TGCGCCAGCAGCCAACTAACGGGAGGGCGCCACATTCAGTACTTC
CASSQLTGGRHIQYF